This paragraph reports one T cell receptor (beta chain). Its antigen remains unidentified. Splitting the CD4+ cells yielded a CD45RA+ naive subset and a CD45RA-negative memory subset. The data belong to a study of shared clonotypes between healthy human individuals. Study-wide results and limits: Genetic and exposure-history diversity was limited by the few donors.

V trimming: 3 bases; J trimming: 6 bases; junction bases outside the gene matches: 5. This CDR3 is built from 14 residues. Germline CDR1 reads KGHSH; CDR2 reads LQKENI. For each subset, genomic DNA was distributed in equal portions over several immunoSEQ plates. Only in-frame clones appear in the TCRdb table, and some are missing; sequencing was by immunoSEQ multiplex PCR. The sample shows 2 million to 3 million clones, approximately 93% of them seen only once. This clonotype was sampled from a man younger than 35 in good health. Some clones in this sample may be carry-over from other donors' samples. Sequencing used naive CD4+ T cells from PBMCs. Subset in this sample: CD45RA+ positively selected. The J gene is TRBJ2-7, the V gene TRBV18; 10 bases agree with TRBD1. The CDR3 loop reads CASSPPDRGREQYF. The CDR3 DNA follows: TGTGCCAGCTCACCGCCCGACAGGGGGCGCGAGCAGTACTTC.